Presented here are 29 T cell receptor beta chains from one specimen sequenced in a study of blood T cells in healthy people across ages. Sample-barcoded 5' priming and a J-beta primer mix drove a second PCR of roughly 6 to 12 cycles. MiXCR was run by TCRdb on the 5' RACE reads, yielding one entry per CDR3 protein. Altogether over 1.5 million distinct CDR3 sequences are present, roughly 49% being singletons, with the ten largest covering less than 2.5%. Sample: blood. The receptors stem from a woman in her 40s in good health.

This chain connects TRBV20-1 to TRBJ2-3, with 8 bases matching TRBD2. Germline CDR1 is DFQATT and CDR2 is SNEGSKA (reference sequence). V lost 3 bases and J lost 2; bases outside the gene matches: 4. CDR3 length equals 14 residues. CDR3 nucleotide sequence: TGCAGTGCTAGCCCCGGGGGGGTCACAGATACGCAGTATTTT. Encoded protein: CSASPGGVTDTQYF.

This clonotype was recorded a few times. The chain combines TRBV27 with TRBJ1-2; maybe TRBD1 (5 bases). This CDR3 comprises 15 residues. Looked up from germline, CDR1 is MNHEY and CDR2 is SMNVEV (reference sequence). Trimming took off 5 bases at V and 0 bases at J, with 13 bases between the two ends. In DNA, the CDR3 is TGTGCCAGCAGTCCCCAGGGACGGACTAACTATGGCTACACCTTC. Protein: CASSPQGRTNYGYTF.

The chain couples TRBV27 to TRBJ1-2; D is perhaps TRBD1 (5 bases). Germline-derived CDR1 and CDR2 are MNHEY and SMNVEV (reference sequence). This CDR3 spans 13 amino acids. Between the trimmed V and J ends, which lost 2 bases and 7 bases, there was a span of 11 bases. The CDR3 DNA is TGTGCCAGCAGTTTAGACAGTGCTGGTGGCTACACCTTC. It encodes CASSLDSAGGYTF.

The chain has TRBV7-6 and TRBJ2-1; D not resolved. The germline V gene encodes CDR1 SGHVS and CDR2 FNYEAQ. Trimming cost V 4 bases and J 11 bases, with 12 bases left between them. This CDR3 is 12 amino acids long. The CDR3 region has the DNA TGTGCCAGCAGCTCCCCCGAACTGAAGCAGTTCTTC. Encoded protein: CASSSPELKQFF.

The chain links TRBV5-6 to TRBJ2-5, with a weak D call TRBD2 (5 bases). The CDR3 runs 12 residues. CDR1 is SGHDT and CDR2 is YYEEEE in the germline V gene. The V end was cut by 5 bases, the J end by 11 bases, with 16 bases between. The CDR3 loop is CASRLREKEQYF. The CDR3 DNA follows: TGTGCCAGCAGACTGAGGGAAAAGGAGCAGTACTTC.

The chain combines TRBV20-1 with TRBJ2-2; TRBD1 agrees at 12 bases. This CDR3 spans 16 amino acids. V was clipped by 6 bases and J by 5 bases; unmatched bases: 10. The germline gives CDR1 DFQATT, CDR2 SNEGSKA (reference sequence). The CDR3 spells CSASGTGGGATGELFF. The CDR3 nucleotides read TGCAGTGCATCCGGGACAGGGGGCGGCGCGACCGGGGAGCTGTTTTTT.

This clonotype was observed a handful of times. One junction end does not reproduce the germline sequence, and a read error may be involved. CDR3 in DNA: TGCGCCAGCAGCCAGGACAGGGGGCGCAATCAGCCCCAGCATTTT. This encodes CASSQDRGRNQPQHF. The rearrangement links TRBV4-2 to TRBJ1-5, with 11 bases fitting TRBD1. The germline gives CDR1 LGHNA, CDR2 YNFKEQ. The CDR3 sequence is 15 residues long.

The table lists this clonotype with a few counts. V and J are TRBV6-1 and TRBJ2-7, with D uncertain. Germline CDR1 reads MNHNS; CDR2 reads SASEGT. This CDR3 comprises 14 residues. Trimming stripped 4 bases from V and 2 bases from J, with 12 bases between. The CDR3 DNA is TGTGCCAGCAGTGCGGACCTACCCCCCTACGAGCAGTACTTC. Translation gives CASSADLPPYEQYF.

CDR3 coding DNA: TGTGCCAGCAGTCCGCCGGGCCCAAGGAATGAAAAACTGTTTTTT. Translation gives CASSPPGPRNEKLFF. V is TRBV28 and J is TRBJ1-4; D remains unclear. CDR3 length: 15 amino acids. CDR1 and CDR2 (germline): MDHEN, SYDVKM. V gave up 5 bases and J gave up 5 bases, with 15 bases separating them.

V usage is TRBV2 and J usage is TRBJ1-2, with a tentative D call TRBD1 (5 bases). This CDR3 region has 14 residues. Trimming pared 10 bases from V and 4 bases from J, leaving 19 bases between. Germline V lookup: CDR1 SNHLY, CDR2 FYNNEI. The CDR3 nucleotides read TGTGCCACCTCGGGGACGGGATTGGGCTATGGCTACACCTTC. Its protein is CATSGTGLGYGYTF.

This rearrangement joins TRBV27 to TRBJ1-1; possible D gene TRBD1, 5 bases. CDR3 length equals 16 residues. Trimming took off 2 bases at V and 0 bases at J, with 13 bases between the two ends. The germline CDR1 and CDR2 sequences are MNHEY and SMNVEV (reference sequence). The CDR3 nucleotides are TGTGCCAGCAGTTTAGGGGGACCGCGAATGAACACTGAAGCTTTCTTT. Translating it yields CASSLGGPRMNTEAFF.

The chain carries TRBV29-1 and TRBJ2-1; D could derive from TRBD1 or TRBD2 (6 bases each). The V gene's germline CDR1 is SQVTM and CDR2 ANQGSEA. The CDR3 length is 14 residues. V was cut by 6 bases and J by 4 bases, with 16 bases left in between. The DNA of the CDR3 is TGCAGCGTAGGGGGGACCTCCTATTACAATGAGCAGTTCTTC. It codes for CSVGGTSYYNEQFF.

The chain links TRBV12-3 or TRBV12-4 to TRBJ1-5; D may be TRBD1 (5 bases). The CDR3 has 15 amino acids. V dropped 3 bases and J dropped 2 bases, with 11 bases sitting between them. The CDR3 protein is CASSFSRGGNQPQHF. As DNA, the CDR3 is TGTGCCAGCAGTTTCAGCCGGGGGGGCAATCAGCCCCAGCATTTT.

CDR3 bases: TGTGCCAGCAGTCTCCCGCCCGACAGGGGCGGTGGCTACACCTTC. This sequence encodes CASSLPPDRGGGYTF. This rearrangement joins TRBV9 to TRBJ1-2; TRBD1 matches 8 bases. Germline V gene sequence: CDR1 SGDLS, CDR2 YYNGEE. The CDR3 runs 15 residues. The trim removed 5 bases at V and 7 bases at J, leaving 13 bases unmatched.

This clonotype has just a few counts. This chain joins TRBV20-1 and TRBJ1-2; D remains ambiguous. From germline, CDR1 is DFQATT and CDR2 SNEGSKA (reference sequence). The CDR3 has 13 residues. The V and J ends lost 7 bases and 8 bases respectively, with 20 bases between them. The CDR3 DNA follows: TGCAGTGTCATGCCCCACAGCCCGCGAGGCTACACCTTC. Its protein is CSVMPHSPRGYTF.

This chain connects TRBV5-4 to TRBJ2-4; maybe TRBD1 (5 bases). With 0 bases removed from V and 4 bases from J, the gap between germline ends came to 11 bases. Germline CDR1 SGHNT, CDR2 YYREEE (reference sequence). This CDR3 contains 15 residues. The CDR3 bases are TGTGCCAGCAGCTTGGAACAGGAGCCTAAAAACATTCAGTACTTC. It specifies CASSLEQEPKNIQYF.

The V gene is TRBV2, the J gene TRBJ1-2; maybe TRBD1 (6 bases). The germline V and J ends were trimmed by 11 bases and 7 bases, with 23 bases remaining between them. There are 14 residues in the CDR3. Germline V gives CDR1 SNHLY, CDR2 FYNNEI. CDR3 sequence (DNA): TGTGCCGGACACCGGTTATCTCAGGGGTTTGGCTACACCTTC. Translating gives CAGHRLSQGFGYTF. The whole variable domain, remainder taken from reference TRBV2 and TRBJ1-2, is EPEVTQTPSHQVTQMGQEVILRCVPISNHLYFYWYRQILGQKVEFLVSFYNNEISEKSEIFDDQFSVERPDGSNFTLKIRSTKLEDSAMYFCAGHRLSQGFGYTFGSGTRLTVV.

The sample holds a few counts of this clonotype. This chain connects TRBV5-1 to TRBJ2-5; TRBD1 matches 7 bases. V was pared by 2 bases and J by 2 bases, with 12 bases of the junction left unmatched. The length of the CDR3 is 17 residues. From germline, CDR1 is SGHRS and CDR2 YFSETQ. The chain's CDR3 is CASSFDRDFRDQETQYF. DNA of the CDR3: TGCGCCAGCAGCTTCGACAGGGATTTCCGCGATCAAGAGACCCAGTACTTC.

This clonotype occurred a few times. V gene TRBV15 combines with J gene TRBJ2-4; TRBD1 matches 9 bases. The ends lost 3 bases at V and 5 bases at J; junction bases unmatched: 8. The CDR3 length is 16 residues. Germline V lookup: CDR1 LNHNV, CDR2 YYDKDF (reference sequence). The chain's CDR3 is CATSSGDRGMENIQYF. In nucleotides, the CDR3 is TGTGCCACCAGCAGTGGCGACAGGGGGATGGAAAACATTCAGTACTTC.

The chain uses TRBV6-1 and TRBJ2-7; TRBD2 is a possible D gene (7 bases). Germline lookup yields CDR1 MNHNS and CDR2 SASEGT. The ends were cut back, 8 bases at V and 5 bases at J, with 28 bases in the middle. This CDR3 has 17 residues. The chain's CDR3 is CASSLGGASQNGNEQYF. In nucleotides, the CDR3 is TGTGCCAGCTCCCTGGGGGGGGCCAGCCAGAACGGGAACGAGCAGTACTTC.

A few counts support this clonotype. The chain joins TRBV9 to TRBJ2-5; a possible D gene is TRBD1 (7 bases). CDR1 is SGDLS and CDR2 is YYNGEE in the germline V gene. This CDR3 spans 13 amino acids. V lost 3 bases to trimming and J lost 11 bases, with 17 bases between them. The DNA of the CDR3 is TGTGCCAGCAGCGACCACAGGGGTCGGGAGCAGTACTTC. This sequence encodes CASSDHRGREQYF.

The rearrangement uses TRBV6-5 and TRBJ1-2; 9 bases match TRBD1. The CDR3 totals 16 residues. Trimming took 0 bases from V and 4 from J; bases not matched to a gene: 6. Germline V gives CDR1 MNHEY, CDR2 SVGAGI. In DNA, the CDR3 is TGTGCCAGCAGTTACTCCGGGACAGGGCTCCTCTATGGCTACACCTTC. It specifies CASSYSGTGLLYGYTF.

This clonotype has just a few counts. The chain employs TRBV20-1 and TRBJ2-5; 9 nucleotides match TRBD1. Trimming removed 0 bases from V and 5 bases from J; junction bases left unmatched: 7. CDR3 length: 15 amino acids. From germline, CDR1 is DFQATT and CDR2 SNEGSKA (reference sequence). CDR3 DNA: TGCAGTGCTAGAGATATGGACAGGGGTTTGGAGACCCAGTACTTC. This encodes CSARDMDRGLETQYF.

J is TRBJ2-6 and V is TRBV12-3 or TRBV12-4; TRBD2 might be the D (6 bases). The CDR3 contains 15 residues. The germline V and J ends were trimmed by 6 bases and 4 bases, with 13 bases remaining between them. DNA of the CDR3: TGTGCCAGCAGCAAACTAGCAGGCGGGGCCAACGTCCTGACTTTC. It is translated as CASSKLAGGANVLTF.

This chain links TRBV3-1 with TRBJ1-2; unclear D gene. Germline CDR1 and CDR2: LGHDT and YNNKEL (reference sequence). This CDR3 comprises 16 residues. The V end lost 1 base, the J end lost 4 bases, and 16 bases lay between the germline ends. The CDR3 DNA reads TGTGCCAGCAGCCAAGCCTTAAGGACCCCCTCCTATGGCTACACCTTC. Encoded protein: CASSQALRTPSYGYTF.

The table lists this clonotype with a few counts. The chain couples TRBV7-6 to TRBJ2-1; D gene unclear. The germline CDR1 and CDR2 sequences are SGHVS and FNYEAQ. Trimming took 0 bases from V and 10 from J, leaving 7 bases between them. The CDR3 loop spans 12 amino acids. CDR3 region: CASSLAPEEQFF. The CDR3 bases are TGTGCCAGCAGCTTAGCACCAGAGGAGCAGTTCTTC. Together with reference TRBV7-6 and TRBJ2-1, the CDR3 gives the full variable domain: GAGVSQSPRYKVTKRGQDVALRCDPISGHVSLYWYRQALGQGPEFLTYFNYEAQQDKSGLPNDRFSAERPEGSISTLTIQRTEQRDSAMYRCASSLAPEEQFFGPGTRLTVL.

In its sample, this clonotype was seen once. The V gene is TRBV12-3 or TRBV12-4, the J gene TRBJ1-6; no clear D gene. Between the trimmed V and J ends, which lost 7 bases and 7 bases, there was a span of 11 bases. The CDR3 sequence is 13 residues long. The CDR3 sequence: CASNYGLNSPLHF. The CDR3 region has the DNA TGTGCCAGCAACTACGGGTTAAATTCACCCCTCCACTTT.

The chain couples TRBV11-2 to TRBJ2-5; no clear D gene. V lost 4 bases and J 0 bases, leaving 15 bases between the germline ends. The CDR3 runs to 16 residues. The V gene's germline CDR1 is SGHAT and CDR2 FQNNGV. The CDR3 reads CASSSGIMPYQETQYF. Here the CDR3 DNA reads TGTGCCAGCAGCTCTGGGATAATGCCGTACCAAGAGACCCAGTACTTC.

As for this clonotype: The junction departs from germline at one end; a sequencing error may be responsible. The chain carries TRBV6-1 and TRBJ2-1, with 7 nucleotides matching TRBD2. This CDR3 contains 14 residues. The V gene's germline CDR1 is MNHNS and CDR2 SASEGT. CDR3 loop: CANSVAGEANEQFF. The CDR3 DNA reads as TGTGCCAACAGTGTCGCGGGAGAAGCCAATGAGCAGTTCTTC.